This T cell receptor beta chain was profiled in a study of T cells in localized non-small cell lung cancer. Study results and caveats: The greatest T cell clonality was found in uninvolved adjacent lung (higher than in tumor). The study linked higher blood T cell density to longer overall survival. It remains possible that heterogeneity exists, since only one tumor region was sequenced. Appearance in adjacent lung was seen for a median 57 of the top 100 tumor clones.

Trimming removed 0 bases from V and 2 bases from J, with 10 bases in between. CDR1 and CDR2 from the germline V gene are SGHRS and YFSETQ. The CDR3 sequence is 15 residues long. Worth noting for this clone: The antigen is not known.

The method was immunoSEQ multiplex PCR; TCRdb's version includes in-frame clones alone and lacks a portion of them. The table shows roughly 58,000 clones, with roughly 79% occurring only once. The sample was PBMCs, taken before any cancer treatment. The sequence was collected from a man aged 35 to 69 with stage II lung adenocarcinoma. V usage is TRBV5-1 and J usage is TRBJ2-3, with D perhaps matching TRBD1 (6 bases). CDR3 nucleotide sequence: TGCGCCAGCAGCTTGGCAGGGGATCCCACAGATACGCAGTATTTT. It is translated as CASSLAGDPTDTQYF.